This T cell receptor (beta chain) was obtained from a study of technical replicates of blood from several donors. Germline V CDR1 and CDR2: SQVTM, ANQGSEA. After removal of 7 bases from V and 1 base from J, the junction contained 4 bases not matched to a gene. The CDR3 has 13 amino acids. TCRdb's table, derived via immunoSEQ multiplex PCR, lists solely in-frame clones and lacks some. The table records around 70,000 clones, approximately 93% of them present only once. The receptor was isolated from a human donor in good health. Material: T cells isolated from PBMCs. This chain uses TRBV29-1 with TRBJ1-3; 7 bases map to TRBD1. The CDR3 DNA is TGCAGCGCCCAGACAGGGTCTGGAAACACCATATATTTT. It specifies CSAQTGSGNTIYF. Based on the CDR3 plus reference TRBV29-1 and TRBJ1-3, the full variable domain is SAVISQKPSRDICQRGTSLTIQCQVDSQVTMMFWYRQQPGQSLTLIATANQGSEATYESGFVIDKFPISRPNLTFSTLTVSNMSPEDSSIYLCSAQTGSGNTIYFGEGSWLTVV.